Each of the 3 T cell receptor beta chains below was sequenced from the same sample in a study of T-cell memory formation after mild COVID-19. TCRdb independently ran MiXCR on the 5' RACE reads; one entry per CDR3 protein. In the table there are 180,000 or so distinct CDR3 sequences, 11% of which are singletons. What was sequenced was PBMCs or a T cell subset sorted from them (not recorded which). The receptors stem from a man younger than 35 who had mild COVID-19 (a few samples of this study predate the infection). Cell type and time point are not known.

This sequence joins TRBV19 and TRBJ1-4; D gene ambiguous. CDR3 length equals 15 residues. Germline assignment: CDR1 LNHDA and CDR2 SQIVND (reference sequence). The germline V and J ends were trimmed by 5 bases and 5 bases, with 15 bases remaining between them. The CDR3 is CASSARRNQNEKLFF. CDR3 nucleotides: TGTGCCAGTAGTGCAAGAAGGAACCAAAATGAAAAACTGTTTTTT.

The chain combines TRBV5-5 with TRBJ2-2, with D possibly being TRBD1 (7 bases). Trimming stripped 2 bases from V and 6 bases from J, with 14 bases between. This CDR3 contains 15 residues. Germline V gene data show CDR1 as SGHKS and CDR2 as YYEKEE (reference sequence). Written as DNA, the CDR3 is TGTGCCAGCAGCTTAGCAGGGGGGACCTCCGGGGAGCTGTTTTTT. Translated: CASSLAGGTSGELFF. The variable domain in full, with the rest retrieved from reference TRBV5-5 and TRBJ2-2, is DAGVTQSPTHLIKTRGQQVTLRCSPISGHKSVSWYQQVLGQGPQFIFQYYEKEERGRGNFPDRFSARQFPNYSSELNVNALLLGDSALYLCASSLAGGTSGELFFGEGSRLTVL.

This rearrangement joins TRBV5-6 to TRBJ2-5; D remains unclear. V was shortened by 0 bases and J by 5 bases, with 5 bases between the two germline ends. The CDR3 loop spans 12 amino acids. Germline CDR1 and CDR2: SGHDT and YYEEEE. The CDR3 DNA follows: TGTGCCAGCAGCTTGGCCATGGAGACCCAGTACTTC. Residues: CASSLAMETQYF.